This is a list of T cell receptor beta chains from one sample in a study of blood T cell repertoires in COVID-19. Some clones are missing from TCRdb's copy, which holds only in-frame ones; the method was immunoSEQ multiplex PCR. The repertoire holds 95,000 to 110,000 clones, with about 89% as singletons. The sample consisted of peripheral blood. These receptors were obtained from a human donor in a cohort sampled during active COVID-19. The CDR3 runs from the conserved cysteine through the conserved F or W. The order of the fields is J gene, D gene, clone size, V gene, CDR3 protein, CDR3 DNA. A D gene is named only where the DNA matches it firmly. Clone size is shown for a subset of rows, as once, few, many or a class of expanded clone.

J: TRBJ2-3
D: .
size: .
V: TRBV7-3
CDR3: CASSLRRSGDTQYF
DNA: TGTGCCAGCAGCTTAAGAAGAAGCGGGGATACGCAGTATTTT

J: TRBJ2-2
D: TRBD2
size: .
V: TRBV11-2
CDR3: CASSSRLASTGELFF
DNA: TGTGCCAGCAGCTCCAGACTAGCCAGCACCGGGGAGCTGTTTTTT

J: TRBJ2-6
D: .
size: once
V: TRBV11-3
CDR3: CASSFTPGSSGANVLTF
DNA: TGTGCCAGCAGCTTCACCCCCGGGAGCTCTGGGGCCAACGTCCTGACTTTC

J: TRBJ1-2
D: .
size: .
V: TRBV28
CDR3: CASKGAGGYGYTF
DNA: TGTGCCAGCAAAGGGGCCGGGGGCTATGGCTACACCTTC

J: TRBJ1-2
D: TRBD1
size: .
V: TRBV4-3
CDR3: CASSQDLAGGSNYGYTF
DNA: TGCGCCAGCAGCCAAGATTTGGCAGGGGGATCTAACTATGGCTACACCTTC

J: TRBJ2-1
D: TRBD2
size: .
V: TRBV6-1
CDR3: CASSEEGTSGPHEQFF
DNA: TGTGCCAGCAGTGAAGAAGGGACTAGCGGGCCCCATGAGCAGTTCTTC

J: TRBJ1-4
D: .
size: .
V: TRBV12-3/TRBV12-4
CDR3: CASSYTTNEKLFF
DNA: TGTGCCAGCAGTTACACAACTAATGAAAAACTGTTTTTT

J: TRBJ2-2
D: .
size: .
V: TRBV27
CDR3: CASSLLSVPTFDTGGELFF
DNA: TGTGCCAGCAGTTTATTGTCTGTCCCGACCTTCGATACGGGTGGGGAGCTGTTTTTT

J: TRBJ1-2
D: .
size: .
V: TRBV5-6
CDR3: CASSLERQGRGYGYTF
DNA: TGTGCCAGCAGCTTGGAGCGGCAGGGGCGAGGCTATGGCTACACCTTC

J: TRBJ2-7
D: .
size: .
V: TRBV5-5
CDR3: CASSQSGLSPELYEQYF
DNA: TGTGCCAGCAGTCAAAGCGGACTATCCCCTGAACTCTACGAGCAGTACTTC

J: TRBJ2-3
D: TRBD1
size: once
V: TRBV9
CDR3: CASTPGQGIGDTQYF
DNA: TGTGCCAGCACTCCGGGACAGGGTATTGGCGATACGCAGTATTTT

J: TRBJ2-7
D: .
size: .
V: TRBV6-5
CDR3: CASSSQNSYEQYF
DNA: TGTGCCAGCAGCTCTCAGAATTCCTACGAGCAGTACTTC

J: TRBJ1-3
D: .
size: .
V: TRBV7-2
CDR3: CASSRQTGPGNTIYF
DNA: TGTGCCAGCAGCCGTCAGACAGGCCCTGGAAACACCATATATTTT

J: TRBJ2-7
D: .
size: once
V: TRBV6-5
CDR3: CASRKTDTSYEQYF
DNA: TGTGCCAGCAGAAAAACAGATACTTCCTACGAGCAGTACTTC

J: TRBJ1-3
D: .
size: .
V: TRBV7-9
CDR3: CASSFTDSGNTIYF
DNA: TGTGCCAGCAGCTTCACTGACTCTGGAAACACCATATATTTT

J: TRBJ2-1
D: .
size: once
V: TRBV6-5
CDR3: CASSRRGSYNEQFF
DNA: TGTGCCAGCAGTCGCCGGGGGTCCTACAATGAGCAGTTCTTC

J: TRBJ2-7
D: .
size: .
V: TRBV7-6
CDR3: CASSPGAGEQYF
DNA: TGTGCCAGCAGCCCGGGAGCGGGCGAGCAGTACTTC

J: TRBJ1-4
D: .
size: .
V: TRBV7-9
CDR3: CASSLSGVEKLFF
DNA: TGTGCCAGCAGCTTGTCGGGGGTTGAAAAACTGTTTTTT

J: TRBJ2-3
D: TRBD1
size: .
V: TRBV2
CDR3: CASSEHRGSTDTQYF
DNA: TGTGCCAGCAGTGAGCACAGGGGCAGCACAGATACGCAGTATTTT

J: TRBJ1-2
D: .
size: .
V: TRBV6-5
CDR3: CASRPRGAYGYTF
DNA: TGTGCCAGCAGACCACGGGGTGCCTATGGCTACACCTTC

J: TRBJ1-5
D: TRBD1
size: once
V: TRBV19
CDR3: CAIGTAHNQPQHF
DNA: TGTGCCATCGGGACAGCCCACAATCAGCCCCAGCATTTT

J: TRBJ1-2
D: .
size: .
V: TRBV5-1
CDR3: CANRQEPNSNYGYTF
DNA: TGCGCCAACAGACAGGAACCCAACTCTAACTATGGCTACACCTTC

J: TRBJ1-1
D: TRBD1
size: few
V: TRBV6-2/TRBV6-3
CDR3: CASSYSKGAWTEAFF
DNA: TGTGCCAGCAGTTACTCCAAGGGGGCTTGGACTGAAGCTTTCTTT

J: TRBJ2-5
D: TRBD2
size: .
V: TRBV7-2
CDR3: CASSSRSSGSVETQYF
DNA: TGTGCCAGCAGCTCTAGGTCTAGCGGGAGCGTCGAGACCCAGTACTTC

J: TRBJ1-3
D: TRBD1
size: few
V: TRBV28
CDR3: CASSRNRGTIYF
DNA: TGTGCCAGCAGCAGGAACAGGGGGACCATATATTTT

J: TRBJ2-1
D: TRBD2
size: .
V: TRBV3-1/TRBV3-2
CDR3: CASSQERVRGAGGPLGEQFF
DNA: TGTGCCAGCAGCCAAGAGCGTGTTCGGGGAGCGGGGGGGCCCCTGGGTGAGCAGTTCTTC

J: TRBJ2-7
D: TRBD1
size: .
V: TRBV4-1
CDR3: CASSHELTGGWDEQYF
DNA: TGCGCCAGCAGCCACGAATTGACAGGGGGCTGGGACGAGCAGTACTTC

J: TRBJ1-5
D: .
size: .
V: TRBV18
CDR3: CASSPGTPDIRQPQHF
DNA: TGTGCCAGCTCACCAGGGACACCCGACATACGGCAGCCCCAGCATTTT

J: TRBJ2-1
D: TRBD1
size: .
V: TRBV19
CDR3: CASRGQGGSRGNEQFF
DNA: TGTGCCAGTAGGGGACAGGGTGGATCCAGGGGGAATGAGCAGTTCTTC

J: TRBJ1-2
D: TRBD1
size: .
V: TRBV5-5
CDR3: CASSLGGGTVYGYTF
DNA: TGTGCCAGCAGCCTCGGGGGCGGGACAGTCTATGGCTACACCTTC

J: TRBJ2-7
D: .
size: .
V: TRBV18
CDR3: CASSPSTGTIYEQYF
DNA: TGTGCCAGCTCACCGTCGACAGGAACCATCTACGAGCAGTACTTC

J: TRBJ2-7
D: TRBD1
size: .
V: TRBV19
CDR3: CASSAGDRPSYEQYF
DNA: TGTGCCAGTAGTGCCGGGGACAGACCCTCCTACGAGCAGTACTTC

J: TRBJ2-2
D: TRBD2
size: .
V: TRBV7-8
CDR3: CASSLWVAGADTGELFF
DNA: TGTGCCAGCAGCTTATGGGTTGCGGGAGCGGACACCGGGGAGCTGTTTTTT

J: TRBJ1-1
D: TRBD1
size: .
V: TRBV27
CDR3: CASSLESRTGGEAFF
DNA: TGTGCCAGCAGCTTAGAGAGTAGGACAGGGGGTGAAGCTTTCTTT

J: TRBJ1-6
D: TRBD1
size: few
V: TRBV6-5
CDR3: CASSLGTGIYSPLHF
DNA: TGTGCCAGCAGTCTTGGGACAGGGATCTATTCACCCCTCCACTTT

J: TRBJ2-3
D: .
size: once
V: TRBV7-2
CDR3: CASSSYRALTDTQYF
DNA: TGTGCCAGCAGCTCCTACAGGGCCCTCACAGATACGCAGTATTTT

J: TRBJ2-7
D: TRBD2
size: .
V: TRBV6-2/TRBV6-3
CDR3: CASSPPGLAGKGGEQYF
DNA: TGTGCCAGCAGTCCCCCGGGACTAGCGGGGAAAGGGGGAGAGCAGTACTTC

J: TRBJ2-7
D: TRBD2
size: .
V: TRBV7-2
CDR3: CASSSRGAGVGKSGYEQYF
DNA: TGTGCCAGCAGTTCCCGTGGGGCGGGGGTTGGTAAAAGCGGCTACGAGCAGTACTTC

J: TRBJ2-1
D: TRBD2
size: .
V: TRBV25-1
CDR3: CASSTGTSDHEQFF
DNA: TGTGCCAGCAGCACCGGGACTAGTGATCATGAGCAGTTCTTC

J: TRBJ2-1
D: TRBD2
size: few
V: TRBV9
CDR3: CASSVAAGVRNEQFF
DNA: TGTGCCAGCAGCGTAGCAGCGGGAGTAAGGAATGAGCAGTTCTTC

J: TRBJ2-1
D: .
size: .
V: TRBV9
CDR3: CASSVGGLPANEQFF
DNA: TGTGCCAGCAGCGTAGGGGGACTTCCGGCCAATGAGCAGTTCTTC

J: TRBJ2-5
D: .
size: .
V: TRBV7-9
CDR3: CASSLRDLVETQYF
DNA: TGTGCCAGCAGCTTACGGGACTTAGTGGAGACCCAGTACTTC

J: TRBJ2-1
D: TRBD2
size: .
V: TRBV2
CDR3: CARGREASSYNEQFF
DNA: TGTGCCAGAGGGCGGGAGGCGAGCTCCTACAATGAGCAGTTCTTC

J: TRBJ2-1
D: TRBD2
size: once
V: TRBV5-4
CDR3: CASSLAPTRRAGSDEQFF
DNA: TGTGCCAGCAGCTTGGCCCCCACGCGCCGAGCGGGAAGCGATGAGCAGTTCTTC

J: TRBJ2-5
D: TRBD1
size: .
V: TRBV5-1
CDR3: CASSQDRVETQYF
DNA: TGCGCCAGCAGCCAGGACAGGGTCGAGACCCAGTACTTC

J: TRBJ1-2
D: .
size: few
V: TRBV11-2
CDR3: CASSLGPRQANTF
DNA: TGTGCCAGCAGCTTAGGCCCTCGGCAGGCCAACACCTTC

J: TRBJ2-3
D: .
size: .
V: TRBV12-2
CDR3: CASRLDTGTADTQYF
DNA: TGTGCAAGTCGCTTAGACACAGGGACCGCAGATACGCAGTATTTT

J: TRBJ1-1
D: .
size: .
V: TRBV6-6
CDR3: CASSSELRGAEAFF
DNA: TGTGCCAGCAGTTCGGAGCTTAGGGGCGCTGAAGCTTTCTTT

J: TRBJ2-1
D: .
size: .
V: TRBV9
CDR3: CASSLSGQGNYNEQFF
DNA: TGTGCCAGCAGCCTCTCCGGCCAGGGGAACTACAATGAGCAGTTCTTC

J: TRBJ2-5
D: .
size: .
V: TRBV13
CDR3: CASSLAGLETQYF
DNA: TGTGCCAGCAGCTTAGCAGGGTTAGAGACCCAGTACTTC

J: TRBJ2-3
D: .
size: .
V: TRBV7-8
CDR3: CASSFRSGDTQYF
DNA: TGTGCCAGCAGCTTTCGGAGCGGAGATACGCAGTATTTT

J: TRBJ2-3
D: TRBD2
size: .
V: TRBV11-2
CDR3: CASSFNSAGVGSDTQYF
DNA: TGTGCCAGCAGCTTTAACTCAGCGGGAGTCGGGTCAGATACGCAGTATTTT

J: TRBJ1-6
D: .
size: .
V: TRBV19
CDR3: CASSIAGQRNSPLHF
DNA: TGTGCCAGTAGTATAGCCGGACAAAGAAATTCACCCCTCCACTTT

J: TRBJ2-7
D: .
size: .
V: TRBV18
CDR3: CASSPLASSHEQYF
DNA: TGTGCCAGCTCACCGCTGGCATCTTCTCACGAGCAGTACTTC

J: TRBJ1-1
D: .
size: .
V: TRBV4-1
CDR3: CASSLEPVGAEAFF
DNA: TGCGCCAGCAGCCTGGAACCGGTGGGCGCTGAAGCTTTCTTT

J: TRBJ2-3
D: TRBD2
size: .
V: TRBV2
CDR3: CATEGLAGVGATDTQYF
DNA: TGTGCCACAGAAGGACTAGCGGGAGTCGGAGCAACAGATACGCAGTATTTT

J: TRBJ2-6
D: .
size: once
V: TRBV7-8
CDR3: CASSPLGVISGANVLTF
DNA: TGTGCCAGCAGCCCTCTGGGAGTAATCTCTGGGGCCAACGTCCTGACTTTC

J: TRBJ1-1
D: TRBD1
size: once
V: TRBV27
CDR3: CASSPRDRHLMSEAFF
DNA: TGTGCCAGCAGTCCCAGGGACAGGCACCTAATGTCTGAAGCTTTCTTT

J: TRBJ2-2
D: TRBD2
size: .
V: TRBV19
CDR3: CASSMFGTSNTGELFF
DNA: TGTGCCAGTAGTATGTTTGGGACTAGTAACACCGGGGAGCTGTTTTTT